This TCR beta chain was documented in a study of cytomegalovirus exposure and HLA in healthy donors. Looking at the study overall: One earlier analysis, a look at 180 million or so T cells, found roughly 120 million unique TCR beta sequences.

60 Vbeta and 13 Jbeta primers were used in PCR. Original analysis: In a later analysis, roughly 86 million unique TCR beta chains included roughly 11 million shared by two or more donors. Method: immunoSEQ multiplex PCR; TCRdb's copy keeps in-frame clones and lacks some. V, J and clone size derive from that table, while D and trimming were established from the DNA sequence. The table has about 130,000 clones, 73% seen once. The CDR3 sequence is 14 residues long. The V gene lost 3 bases and the J gene lost 0 bases, with 8 bases spanning the gap. Germline V CDR1 and CDR2: SGDLS, YYNGEE. General study findings and limits: It has been reported that TCR beta sequences accurately predicted the HLA-A and HLA-B alleles of most subjects. Using a false discovery rate of 0.05, a later analysis showed that 15,000 to 20,000 TCR beta sequences were associated with HLA alleles.

About this clone: Its antigen is not identified.

This TCR came from a man aged 55 to 70 in good health and CMV-seropositive. The specimen was PBMCs. J is TRBJ2-3 and V is TRBV9; tentatively, D is TRBD2 (5 bases). The DNA for the CDR3 is TGTGCCAGCAGCGAGGAGGCTAGCACAGATACGCAGTATTTT. Translating it yields CASSEEASTDTQYF.